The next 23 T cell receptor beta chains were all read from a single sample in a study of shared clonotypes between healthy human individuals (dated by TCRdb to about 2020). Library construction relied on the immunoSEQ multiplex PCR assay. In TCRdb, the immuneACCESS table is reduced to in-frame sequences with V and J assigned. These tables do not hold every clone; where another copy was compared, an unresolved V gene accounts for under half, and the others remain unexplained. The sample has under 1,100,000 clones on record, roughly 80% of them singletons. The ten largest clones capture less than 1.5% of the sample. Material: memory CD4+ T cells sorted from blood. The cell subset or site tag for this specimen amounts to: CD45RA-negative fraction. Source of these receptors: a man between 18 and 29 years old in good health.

CDR3 nucleotide sequence: TGTGCCAGTAGTACGACGGACAGCCGAGTGATTCAGTACTTC. Residues: CASSTTDSRVIQYF. The chain couples TRBV19 to TRBJ2-4; a weak D match, TRBD1 (6 bases). The V end lost 4 bases, the J end lost 10 bases, and 17 bases lay between the germline ends. The CDR3 has 14 residues. Germline loops: CDR1 LNHDA, CDR2 SQIVND (reference sequence).

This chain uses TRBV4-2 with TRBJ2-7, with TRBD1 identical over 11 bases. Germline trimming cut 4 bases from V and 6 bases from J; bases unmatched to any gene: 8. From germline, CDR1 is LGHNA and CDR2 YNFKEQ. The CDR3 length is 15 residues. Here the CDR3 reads CASSPTGQGAGEQYF. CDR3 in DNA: TGTGCCAGCAGCCCAACCGGACAGGGGGCAGGCGAGCAGTACTTC.

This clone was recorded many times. The chain's CDR3 is CASSLTGDRSYGYTF. The CDR3 region has the DNA TGTGCCAGCAGCCTTACGGGCGACAGGAGCTATGGCTACACCTTC. The genes are TRBV7-2 and TRBJ1-2; possibly TRBD1 for D (6 bases). The V gene's germline CDR1 is SGHTA and CDR2 FQGNSA. The CDR3 consists of 15 residues. Trimming took 5 bases from V and 4 from J, leaving 17 bases between them.

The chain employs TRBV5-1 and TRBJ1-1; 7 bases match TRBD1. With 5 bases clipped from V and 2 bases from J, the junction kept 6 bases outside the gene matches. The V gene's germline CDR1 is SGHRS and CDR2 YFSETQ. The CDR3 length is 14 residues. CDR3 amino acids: CASREGAGNTEAFF. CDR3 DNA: TGCGCCAGCAGGGAGGGGGCGGGAAACACTGAAGCTTTCTTT.

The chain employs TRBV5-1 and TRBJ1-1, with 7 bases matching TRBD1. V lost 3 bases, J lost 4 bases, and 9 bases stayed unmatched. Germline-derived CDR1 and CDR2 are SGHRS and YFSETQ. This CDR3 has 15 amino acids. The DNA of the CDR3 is TGCGCCAGCAGCTCGGCGGACAGGTCGGGCACTGAAGCTTTCTTT. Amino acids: CASSSADRSGTEAFF.

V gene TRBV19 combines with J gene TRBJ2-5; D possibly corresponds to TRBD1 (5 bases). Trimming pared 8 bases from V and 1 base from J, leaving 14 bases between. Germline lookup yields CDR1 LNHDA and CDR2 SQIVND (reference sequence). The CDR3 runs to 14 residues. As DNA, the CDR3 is TGTGCCAGTCGGGTAACAGGATCCCAAGAGACCCAGTACTTC. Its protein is CASRVTGSQETQYF.

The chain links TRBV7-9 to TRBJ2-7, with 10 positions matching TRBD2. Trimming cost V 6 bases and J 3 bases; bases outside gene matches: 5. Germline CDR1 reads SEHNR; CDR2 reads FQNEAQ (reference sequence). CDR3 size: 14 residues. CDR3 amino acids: CASSVLAGGYEQYF. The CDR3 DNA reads TGTGCCAGCAGTGTTTTAGCGGGGGGCTACGAGCAGTACTTC.

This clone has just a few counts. The CDR3 spells CASSEAVVGGSTDTQYF. CDR3 in DNA: TGTGCCAGCAGTGAAGCCGTCGTGGGAGGGAGCACAGATACGCAGTATTTT. The gene calls are TRBV6-1 and TRBJ2-3; 7 nucleotides agree with TRBD2. The CDR3 length is 17 residues. V lost 0 bases to trimming and J lost 0 bases; unmatched junction nucleotides: 6. Germline V gives CDR1 MNHNS, CDR2 SASEGT.

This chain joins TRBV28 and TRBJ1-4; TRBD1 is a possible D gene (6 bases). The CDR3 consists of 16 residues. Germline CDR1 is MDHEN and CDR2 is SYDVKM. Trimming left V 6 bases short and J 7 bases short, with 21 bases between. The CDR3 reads CASSPAWGGQGEKLFF. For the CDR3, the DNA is TGTGCCAGCAGCCCTGCATGGGGGGGGCAGGGTGAAAAACTGTTTTTT.

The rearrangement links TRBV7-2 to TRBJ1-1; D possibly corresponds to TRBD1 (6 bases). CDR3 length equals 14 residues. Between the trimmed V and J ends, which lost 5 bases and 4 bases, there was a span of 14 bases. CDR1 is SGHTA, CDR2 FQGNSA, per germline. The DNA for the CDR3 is TGTGCCAGCAGCGTACAGGGTCAAGGCACTGAAGCTTTCTTT. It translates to CASSVQGQGTEAFF.

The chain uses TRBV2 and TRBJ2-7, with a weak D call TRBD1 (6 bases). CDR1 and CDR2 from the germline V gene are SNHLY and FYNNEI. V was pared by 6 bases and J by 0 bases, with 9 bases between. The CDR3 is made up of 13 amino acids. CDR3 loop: CASRRDTSYEQYF. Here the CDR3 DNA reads TGTGCCAGCAGGAGGGACACCTCCTACGAGCAGTACTTC.

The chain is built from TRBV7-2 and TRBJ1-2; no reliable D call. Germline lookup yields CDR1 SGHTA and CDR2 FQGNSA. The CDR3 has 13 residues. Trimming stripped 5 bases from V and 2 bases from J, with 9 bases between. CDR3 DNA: TGTGCCAGCAGCCTAGGGTTGAACTATGGCTACACCTTC. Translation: CASSLGLNYGYTF.

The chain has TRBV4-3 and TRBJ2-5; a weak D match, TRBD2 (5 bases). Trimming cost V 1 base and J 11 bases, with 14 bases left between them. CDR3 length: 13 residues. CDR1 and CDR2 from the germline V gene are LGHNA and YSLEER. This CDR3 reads CASSQAADWEQYF. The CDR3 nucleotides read TGCGCCAGCAGCCAAGCCGCCGATTGGGAGCAGTACTTC.

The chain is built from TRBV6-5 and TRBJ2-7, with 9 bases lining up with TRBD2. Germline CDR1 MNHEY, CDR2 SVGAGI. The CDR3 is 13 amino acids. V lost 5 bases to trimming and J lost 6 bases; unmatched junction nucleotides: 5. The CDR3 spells CASSGGTSREQYF. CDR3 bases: TGTGCCAGCAGTGGAGGGACTAGCCGCGAGCAGTACTTC.

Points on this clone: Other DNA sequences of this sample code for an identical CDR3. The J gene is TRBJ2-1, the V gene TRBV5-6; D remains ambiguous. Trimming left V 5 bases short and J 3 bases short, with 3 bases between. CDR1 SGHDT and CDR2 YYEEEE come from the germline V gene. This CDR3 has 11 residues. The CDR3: CASSVYNEQFF. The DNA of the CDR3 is TGTGCCAGCAGTGTCTACAATGAGCAGTTCTTC.

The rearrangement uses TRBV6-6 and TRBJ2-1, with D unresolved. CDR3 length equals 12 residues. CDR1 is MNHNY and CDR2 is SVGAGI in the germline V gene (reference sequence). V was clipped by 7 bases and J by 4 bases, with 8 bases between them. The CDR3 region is CASTKNYNEQFF. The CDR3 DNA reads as TGTGCCAGCACCAAGAATTACAATGAGCAGTTCTTC.

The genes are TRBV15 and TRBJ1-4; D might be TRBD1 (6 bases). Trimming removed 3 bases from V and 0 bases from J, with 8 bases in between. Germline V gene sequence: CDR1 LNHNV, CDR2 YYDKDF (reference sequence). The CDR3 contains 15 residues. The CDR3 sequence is CATSRNRATNEKLFF. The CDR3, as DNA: TGTGCCACCAGCAGGAACAGGGCAACTAATGAAAAACTGTTTTTT.

The chain's CDR3 is CASRPPGERSTDTQYF. DNA of the CDR3: TGTGCCAGCAGACCGCCGGGCGAGAGGAGCACAGATACGCAGTATTTT. The V call is TRBV6-6, the J call TRBJ2-3; D gene uncertain. The CDR3 runs 16 residues. Germline values: CDR1 MNHNY, CDR2 SVGAGI (reference sequence). Trimming stripped 6 bases from V and 0 bases from J, with 16 bases between.

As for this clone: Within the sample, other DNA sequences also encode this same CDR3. The CDR3 DNA reads TGTGCCAGTAGTACTAGACAGGGGAATCAGCCCCAGCATTTT. Protein sequence: CASSTRQGNQPQHF. The rearrangement uses TRBV19 and TRBJ1-5; 8 bases are shared with TRBD1. The CDR3 runs 14 residues. V was pared by 4 bases and J by 4 bases, with 3 bases of the junction left unmatched. Germline V gene data show CDR1 as LNHDA and CDR2 as SQIVND (reference sequence).

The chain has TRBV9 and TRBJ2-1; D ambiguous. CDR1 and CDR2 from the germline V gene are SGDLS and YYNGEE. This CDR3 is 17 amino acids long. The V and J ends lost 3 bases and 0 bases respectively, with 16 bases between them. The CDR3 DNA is TGTGCCAGCAGCGGCCGAGGTTATGCCAGCTCCTACAATGAGCAGTTCTTC. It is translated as CASSGRGYASSYNEQFF.

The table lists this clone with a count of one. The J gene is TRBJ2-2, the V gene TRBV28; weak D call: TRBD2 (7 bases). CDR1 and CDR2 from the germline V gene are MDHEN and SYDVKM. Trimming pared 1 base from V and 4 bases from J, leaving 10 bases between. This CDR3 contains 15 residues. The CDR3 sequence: CASSLLGGPTGELFF. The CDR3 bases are TGTGCCAGCAGTTTATTGGGGGGGCCCACCGGGGAGCTGTTTTTT.

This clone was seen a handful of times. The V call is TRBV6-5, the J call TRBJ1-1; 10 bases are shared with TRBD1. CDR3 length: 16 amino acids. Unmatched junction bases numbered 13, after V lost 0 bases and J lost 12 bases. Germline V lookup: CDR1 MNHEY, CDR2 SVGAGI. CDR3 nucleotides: TGTGCCAGCAGTTACTCGTCTTGGACAGGGGGTGCAGCAACTTTCTTT. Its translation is CASSYSSWTGGAATFF.

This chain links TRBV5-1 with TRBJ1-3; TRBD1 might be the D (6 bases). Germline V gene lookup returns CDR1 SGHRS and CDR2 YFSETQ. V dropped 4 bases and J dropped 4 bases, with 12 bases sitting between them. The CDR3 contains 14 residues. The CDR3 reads CASSPQGTGNTIYF. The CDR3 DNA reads TGCGCCAGCAGCCCGCAGGGGACCGGAAACACCATATATTTT.